This T cell receptor (beta chain) emerged from a study of Ad26.COV2.S vaccination and SARS-CoV-2 variants. Study in general: Ad26.COV2.S shots went into the muscle once or twice, 56 days apart.

This clone has a single count. Antigen unknown. V lost 2 bases and J 1 base, leaving 12 bases between the germline ends. In germline, CDR1 is SGHRS, CDR2 YFSETQ. The CDR3 extends over 15 amino acids. Treatment: about 20 received Ad26.COV2.S at low or high dose, single or two shots; 5 received placebo; per-sample allocation not given. The samples date from day 63 after the first vaccine or placebo injection. What was given as vaccine was an Ad26 vector encoding Wuhan-strain SARS-CoV-2 spike. General study findings and limits: Vaccine recipients showed a spike-specific TCR breadth that was higher than in placebo recipients. Marked by substantial breadth, spike-specific CD8+ and CD4+ T cell responses were reportedly seen after vaccination.

Produced via immunoSEQ multiplex PCR; TCRdb's table is partial and in-frame only. The sample records fewer than 500,000 clones, 85% to 90% being singletons. The sample here was peripheral blood, taken in a trial of Ad26.COV2.S vaccine versus placebo. This chain connects TRBV5-1 to TRBJ2-5; the D gene is possibly TRBD2 (6 bases). The TCR sequence derives from a person between 18 and 65 years old who received the Ad26.COV2.S COVID-19 vaccine or a placebo. This CDR3 is CASSFAGTPQETQYF. The CDR3 DNA reads TGCGCCAGCAGCTTCGCCGGGACTCCCCAAGAGACCCAGTACTTC.